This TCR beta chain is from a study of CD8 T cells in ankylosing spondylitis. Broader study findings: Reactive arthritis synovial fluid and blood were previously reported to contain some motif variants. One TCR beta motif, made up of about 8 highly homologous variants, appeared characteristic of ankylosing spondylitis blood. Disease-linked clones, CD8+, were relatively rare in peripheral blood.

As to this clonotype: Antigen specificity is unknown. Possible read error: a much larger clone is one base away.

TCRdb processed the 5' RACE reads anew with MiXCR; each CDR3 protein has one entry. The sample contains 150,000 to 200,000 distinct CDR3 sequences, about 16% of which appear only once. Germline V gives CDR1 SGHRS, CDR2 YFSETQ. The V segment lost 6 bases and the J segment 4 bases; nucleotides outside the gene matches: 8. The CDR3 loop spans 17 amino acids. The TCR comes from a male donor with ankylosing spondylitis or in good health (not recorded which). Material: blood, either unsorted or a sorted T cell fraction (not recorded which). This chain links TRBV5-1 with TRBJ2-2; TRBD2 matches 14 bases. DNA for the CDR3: TGCGCCAGCACCTCGACTAGCGGGAGGGCCAGCACCGGGGAGCTGTTTTTT. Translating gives CASTSTSGRASTGELFF.